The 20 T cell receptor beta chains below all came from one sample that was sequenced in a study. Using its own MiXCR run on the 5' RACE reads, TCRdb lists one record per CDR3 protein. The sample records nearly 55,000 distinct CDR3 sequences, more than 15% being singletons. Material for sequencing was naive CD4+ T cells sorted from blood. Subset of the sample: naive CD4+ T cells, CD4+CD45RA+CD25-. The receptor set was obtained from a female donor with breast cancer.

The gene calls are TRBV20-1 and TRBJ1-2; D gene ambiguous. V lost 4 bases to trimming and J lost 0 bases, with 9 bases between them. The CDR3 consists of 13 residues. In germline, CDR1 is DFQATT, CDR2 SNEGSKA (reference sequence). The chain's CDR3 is CSAIYGANYGYTF. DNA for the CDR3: TGCAGTGCTATTTATGGGGCTAACTATGGCTACACCTTC.

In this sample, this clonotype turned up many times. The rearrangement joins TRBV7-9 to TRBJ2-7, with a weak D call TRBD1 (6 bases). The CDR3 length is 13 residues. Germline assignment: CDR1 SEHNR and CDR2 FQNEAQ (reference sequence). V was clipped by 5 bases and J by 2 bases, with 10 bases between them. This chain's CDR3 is CASSRDTAYEQYF. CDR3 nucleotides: TGTGCCAGCAGCCGGGACACCGCCTACGAGCAGTACTTC. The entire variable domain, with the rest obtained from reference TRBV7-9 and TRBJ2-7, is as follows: DTGVSQNPRHKITKRGQNVTFRCDPISEHNRLYWYRQTLGQGPEFLTYFQNEAQLEKSRLLSDRFSAERPKGSFSTLEIQRTEQGDSAMYLCASSRDTAYEQYFGPGTRLTVT.

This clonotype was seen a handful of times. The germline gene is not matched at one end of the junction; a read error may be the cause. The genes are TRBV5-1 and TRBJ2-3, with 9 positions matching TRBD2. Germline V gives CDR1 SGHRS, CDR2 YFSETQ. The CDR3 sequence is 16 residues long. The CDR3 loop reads CTSSLSSGRFTDTQYF. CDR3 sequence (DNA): TGCACCAGCAGCTTAAGTAGCGGGAGATTCACAGATACGCAGTATTTT.

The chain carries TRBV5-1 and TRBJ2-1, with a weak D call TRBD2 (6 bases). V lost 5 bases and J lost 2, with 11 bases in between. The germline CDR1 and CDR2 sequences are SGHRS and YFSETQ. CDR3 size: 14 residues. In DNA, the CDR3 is TGCGCCAGCAGTATCGGGGGTACCTACAATGAGCAGTTCTTC. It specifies CASSIGGTYNEQFF.

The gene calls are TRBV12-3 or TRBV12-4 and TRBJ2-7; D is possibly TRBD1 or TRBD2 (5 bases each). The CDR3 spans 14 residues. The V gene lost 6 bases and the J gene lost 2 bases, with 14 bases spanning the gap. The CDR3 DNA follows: TGTGCCAGCAGCCCCTCCGGGACGACCTACGAGCAGTACTTC. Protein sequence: CASSPSGTTYEQYF.

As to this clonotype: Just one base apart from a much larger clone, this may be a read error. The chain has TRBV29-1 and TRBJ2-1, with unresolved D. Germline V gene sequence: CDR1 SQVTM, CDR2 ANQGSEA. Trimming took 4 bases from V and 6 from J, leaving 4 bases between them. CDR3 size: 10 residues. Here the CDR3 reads CSVVCNEQFF. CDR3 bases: TGCAGCGTTGTTTGCAATGAGCAGTTCTTC.

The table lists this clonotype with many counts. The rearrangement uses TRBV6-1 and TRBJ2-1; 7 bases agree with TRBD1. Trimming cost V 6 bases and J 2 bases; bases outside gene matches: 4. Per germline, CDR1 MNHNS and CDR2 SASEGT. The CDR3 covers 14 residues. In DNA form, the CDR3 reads TGTGCCAGCAGAGGAGACAGGGCCTACAATGAGCAGTTCTTC. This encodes CASRGDRAYNEQFF.

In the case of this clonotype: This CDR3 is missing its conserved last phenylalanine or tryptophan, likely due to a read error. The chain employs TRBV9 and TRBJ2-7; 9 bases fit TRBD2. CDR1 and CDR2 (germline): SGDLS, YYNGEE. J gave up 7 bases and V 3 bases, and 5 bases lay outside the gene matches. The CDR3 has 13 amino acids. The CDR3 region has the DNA TGTGCCAGCAGCGCCTATAGCGGGAGAGAGCAGTACTAC. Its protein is CASSAYSGREQYY.

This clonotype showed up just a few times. The CDR3 reads CATSDFEGTGGANVLTF. DNA for the CDR3: TGTGCCACCAGTGATTTTGAGGGGACTGGTGGGGCCAACGTCCTGACTTTC. The V call is TRBV24-1, the J call TRBJ2-6, with a weak D call TRBD2 (6 bases). Per germline, CDR1 KGHDR and CDR2 SFDVKD. V was cut by 1 base and J by 3 bases, with 12 bases left in between. CDR3 size: 17 residues.

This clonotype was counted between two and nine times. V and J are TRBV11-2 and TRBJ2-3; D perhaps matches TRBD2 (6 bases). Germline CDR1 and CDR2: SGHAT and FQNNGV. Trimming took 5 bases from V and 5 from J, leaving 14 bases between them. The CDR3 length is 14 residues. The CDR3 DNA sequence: TGTGCCAGCAGCCCCTCGGGAGTTGGAGATACGCAGTATTTT. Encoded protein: CASSPSGVGDTQYF.

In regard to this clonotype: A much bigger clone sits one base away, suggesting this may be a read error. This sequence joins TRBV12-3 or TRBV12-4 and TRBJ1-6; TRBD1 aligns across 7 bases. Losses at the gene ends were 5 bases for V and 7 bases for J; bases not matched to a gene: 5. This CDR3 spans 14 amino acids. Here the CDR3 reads CASSLQGHNSPLHF. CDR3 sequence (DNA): TGTGCCAGCAGTCTACAGGGGCACAATTCACCCCTCCACTTT.

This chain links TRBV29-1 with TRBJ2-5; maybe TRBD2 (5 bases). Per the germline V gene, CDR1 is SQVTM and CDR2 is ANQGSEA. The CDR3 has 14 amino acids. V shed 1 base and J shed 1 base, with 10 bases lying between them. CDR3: CSVEVRAAQETQYF. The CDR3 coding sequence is TGCAGCGTTGAAGTGAGGGCGGCCCAAGAGACCCAGTACTTC.

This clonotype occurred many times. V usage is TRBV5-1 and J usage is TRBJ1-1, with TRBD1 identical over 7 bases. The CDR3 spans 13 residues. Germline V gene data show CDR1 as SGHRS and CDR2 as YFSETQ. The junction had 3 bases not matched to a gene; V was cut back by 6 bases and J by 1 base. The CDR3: CASIGQENTEAFF. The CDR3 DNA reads TGCGCCAGCATCGGACAGGAGAACACTGAAGCTTTCTTT. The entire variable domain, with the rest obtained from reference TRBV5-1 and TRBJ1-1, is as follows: KAGVTQTPRYLIKTRGQQVTLSCSPISGHRSVSWYQQTPGQGLQFLFEYFSETQRNKGNFPGRFSGRQFSNSRSEMNVSTLELGDSALYLCASIGQENTEAFFGQGTRLTVV.

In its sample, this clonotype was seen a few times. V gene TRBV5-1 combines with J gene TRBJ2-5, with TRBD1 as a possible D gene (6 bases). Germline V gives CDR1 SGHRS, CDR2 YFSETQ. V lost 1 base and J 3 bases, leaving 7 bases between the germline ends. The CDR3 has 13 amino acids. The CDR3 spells CASSLYREETQYF. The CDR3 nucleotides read TGCGCCAGCAGCTTGTACAGGGAAGAGACCCAGTACTTC.

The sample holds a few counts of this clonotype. The CDR3, as DNA: TGTGCCTGGACTAGTCTGGAGACCCAGTACTTC. Its translation: CAWTSLETQYF. This rearrangement joins TRBV30 to TRBJ2-5; D not resolved. The CDR3 has 11 amino acids. V lost 4 bases, J lost 5 bases, and 8 bases lay in between. Germline V lookup: CDR1 GTSNPN, CDR2 SVGIG (reference sequence).

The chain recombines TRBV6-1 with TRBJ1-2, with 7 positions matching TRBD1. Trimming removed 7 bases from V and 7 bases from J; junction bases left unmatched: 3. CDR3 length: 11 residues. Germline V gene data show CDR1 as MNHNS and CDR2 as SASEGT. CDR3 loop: CASNRGTGYTF. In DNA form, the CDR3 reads TGTGCCAGCAACAGGGGAACTGGCTACACCTTC.

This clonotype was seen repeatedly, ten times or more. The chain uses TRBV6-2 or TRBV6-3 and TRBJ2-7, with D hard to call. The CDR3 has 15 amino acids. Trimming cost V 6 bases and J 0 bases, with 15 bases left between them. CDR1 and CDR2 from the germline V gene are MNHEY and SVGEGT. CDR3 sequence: CASSRLAGASYEQYF. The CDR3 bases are TGTGCCAGCAGCCGCTTGGCTGGAGCCTCCTACGAGCAGTACTTC.

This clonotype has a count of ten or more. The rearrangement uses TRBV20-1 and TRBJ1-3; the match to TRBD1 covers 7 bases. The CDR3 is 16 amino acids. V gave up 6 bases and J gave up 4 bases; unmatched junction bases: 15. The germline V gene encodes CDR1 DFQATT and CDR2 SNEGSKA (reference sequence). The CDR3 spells CSASTPLTGLGNTIYF. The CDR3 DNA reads TGCAGTGCGTCGACCCCCTTGACAGGGTTAGGAAACACCATATATTTT.

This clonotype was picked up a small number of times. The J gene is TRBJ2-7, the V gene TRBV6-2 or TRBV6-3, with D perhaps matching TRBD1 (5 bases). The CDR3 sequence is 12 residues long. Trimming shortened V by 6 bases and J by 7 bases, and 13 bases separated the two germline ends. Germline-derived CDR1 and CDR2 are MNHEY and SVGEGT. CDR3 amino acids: CASSRPKGEQYF. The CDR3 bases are TGTGCCAGCAGCCGACCTAAGGGGGAGCAGTACTTC.

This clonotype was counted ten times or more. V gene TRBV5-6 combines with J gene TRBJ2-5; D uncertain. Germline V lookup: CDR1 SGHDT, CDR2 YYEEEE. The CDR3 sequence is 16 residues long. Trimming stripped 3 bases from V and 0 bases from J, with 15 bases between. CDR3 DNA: TGTGCCAGCAGCTCTCAGGTGGGGAAGGACCAAGAGACCCAGTACTTC. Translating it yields CASSSQVGKDQETQYF.